This T cell receptor (beta chain) was captured by sequencing in a study of T cell responses to AZD1222 COVID-19 vaccine. V lost 3 bases and J 7 bases, leaving 13 bases between the germline ends. From germline, CDR1 is SGHDN and CDR2 FVKESK. The CDR3 consists of 13 residues. To note about this clone: Its specificity is unknown.

Notes on the study in general: Rises in breadth and depth of Spike-specific TCRs came after two AZD1222 doses.

Repertoires were generated with immunoSEQ multiplex PCR, while TCRdb's copy carries only in-frame clones and drops some. The sample comprises some 180,000 clones, 85% to 95% of which are singletons, and 1.5% to 2% rests with the top ten. The chain carries TRBV14 and TRBJ2-7, with D possibly matching TRBD1 (6 bases). This clonotype was sampled from an adult who received the AZD1222 COVID-19 vaccine. The sample in question was peripheral blood, obtained 28 days after the second AZD1222 dose. The CDR3 sequence: CASSHSPGQEQYF. CDR3 DNA: TGTGCCAGCAGCCACTCACCCGGACAGGAGCAGTACTTC.